This is a list of T cell receptor beta chains from one sample in a study of OX40 agonist ivuxolimab in advanced cancers. Repertoires were generated with immunoSEQ multiplex PCR, while TCRdb's copy carries only in-frame clones and drops some. The sample holds some 54,000 clones; approximately 85% are singletons and the top ten take approximately 1.3%. Sequencing was performed on CD4+ or CD8+ T cells sorted from blood, taken in a trial of the OX40 agonist ivuxolimab. The receptors originated from an adult with an advanced solid tumor such as melanoma, head and neck, liver or kidney cancer. Each CDR3 is given with its conserved first and last residue. The order of the fields is J gene, clone size, V gene, CDR3 length, D gene, CDR3 protein, CDR3 DNA. The D gene is left open where the match is weak. The size of a clone is reported for some rows only, either as once, few or many, or as a class for expanded clones.

TRBJ2-7 | once | TRBV5-6 | 15 | TRBD1 | CASSFSDRNLQEQYF | TGTGCCAGCAGCTTCTCGGACAGGAACCTACAGGAGCAGTACTTC
TRBJ1-4 | NA | TRBV9 | 14 | NA | CASSVASTNEKLFF | TGTGCCAGCAGCGTAGCCTCAACTAATGAAAAACTGTTTTTT
TRBJ2-1 | NA | TRBV28 | 18 | NA | CASSLSHPGTLGRDEQFF | TGTGCCAGCAGTTTATCCCACCCCGGGACTCTAGGCAGGGATGAGCAGTTCTTC
TRBJ2-7 | NA | TRBV5-4 | 15 | TRBD2 | CASSFAGVASYEQYF | TGTGCCAGCAGCTTTGCGGGGGTGGCCTCCTACGAGCAGTACTTC
TRBJ2-7 | NA | TRBV19 | 15 | NA | CASSTTGEHGYEQYF | TGTGCCAGTAGTACCACGGGGGAGCATGGGTACGAGCAGTACTTC
TRBJ2-2 | NA | TRBV23-1 | 15 | NA | CASSHSGTPTGELFF | TGCGCCAGCAGTCATTCCGGGACTCCCACCGGGGAGCTGTTTTTT
TRBJ2-7 | NA | TRBV11-2 | 14 | TRBD2 | CASSISGSLYEQYF | TGTGCCAGCAGCATTAGCGGGAGCCTCTACGAGCAGTACTTC
TRBJ1-4 | NA | TRBV9 | 15 | NA | CASTPTSATNEKLFF | TGTGCCAGCACCCCTACGAGCGCAACTAATGAAAAACTGTTTTTT
TRBJ2-3 | NA | TRBV7-9 | 16 | TRBD2 | CASSLILAGVTDTQYF | TGTGCCAGCAGCTTGATACTAGCGGGAGTTACAGATACGCAGTATTTT
TRBJ1-2 | NA | TRBV19 | 13 | NA | CASSIRVDYGYTF | TGTGCCAGTAGTATTCGGGTTGACTATGGCTACACCTTC
TRBJ2-7 | NA | TRBV5-1 | 17 | NA | CASSLASGTIFNYEQYF | TGCGCCAGCAGCTTGGCCTCCGGGACGATATTTAACTACGAGCAGTACTTC
TRBJ2-3 | NA | TRBV4-1 | 15 | TRBD2 | CASSQLAGGSDTQYF | TGCGCCAGCAGCCAGCTAGCGGGAGGCTCAGATACGCAGTATTTT
TRBJ2-7 | NA | TRBV27 | 18 | TRBD2 | CASSLSTSGSSQSYEQYF | TGTGCCAGCAGTCTCTCGACTAGCGGGAGCAGCCAATCCTACGAGCAGTACTTC
TRBJ1-5 | NA | TRBV18 | 15 | TRBD1 | CASSQGQGENNPQHF | TGTGCCAGCTCACAGGGACAGGGGGAAAATAATCCCCAGCATTTT
TRBJ2-7 | NA | TRBV21-1 | 14 | NA | CASRKGGRSYEQYF | TGTGCCAGCAGAAAAGGCGGACGATCATACGAGCAGTACTTC
TRBJ2-7 | NA | TRBV6-1 | 15 | NA | CASSEVPQHSYEQYF | TGTGCCAGCAGTGAAGTGCCACAACACTCCTACGAGCAGTACTTC
TRBJ2-7 | NA | TRBV7-9 | 16 | TRBD2 | CASSLDSGRVPYEQYF | TGTGCCAGCAGCTTAGATAGCGGGAGGGTTCCCTACGAGCAGTACTTC
TRBJ1-6 | NA | TRBV4-1 | 13 | NA | CASSQVGATPLHF | TGCGCCAGCAGCCAGGTGGGGGCTACACCCCTCCACTTT
TRBJ1-2 | once | TRBV28 | 14 | TRBD1 | CASSPTGGRYGYTF | TGTGCCAGCAGCCCCACAGGGGGACGCTATGGCTACACCTTC
TRBJ1-5 | few | TRBV29-1 | 9 | NA | CSVDPGRHF | TGCAGCGTTGACCCAGGGAGGCATTTT
TRBJ2-1 | NA | TRBV7-6 | 14 | NA | CASSSGTPYNEQFF | TGTGCCAGCAGCTCTGGGACACCCTACAATGAGCAGTTCTTC